Listed here are 11 T cell receptor beta chains from one sample, sequenced in a study of CXCR3-negative and CXCR3-positive naive CD8 T cells. Regarding the study as a whole: CXCR3-negative naive cells had less hydrophobic TRB CDR3s than did CXCR3-positive naive cells.

These receptors have no identified antigens. The authors prepared UMI-labeled TRB cDNA libraries by 5' RACE. TCRdb re-called the 5' RACE reads and catalogs CDR3 proteins one per entry, DNA excluded. This repertoire includes some 150,000 distinct CDR3 sequences. The specimen sequenced was naive CXCR3+ CD8+ T cells from blood. As to subset: CD45RO-CCR7+CD27+CD95- naive CD8+ T cells expressing CXCR3 (TNR3+). The receptors come from a human donor in good health. Some clones in this sample may be carry-over from other donors' samples.

V gene TRBV4-2 combines with J gene TRBJ2-3; checking the TCRdb D call of TRBD2 is not possible without DNA. This CDR3 is 18 amino acids long. Germline CDR1 reads LGHNA; CDR2 reads YNFKEQ. CDR3 loop: CASSQDRFRLGDTNTQYF.

The chain couples TRBV7-9 to TRBJ2-7. Germline-derived CDR1 and CDR2 are SEHNR and FQNEAQ (reference sequence). The CDR3 is 14 residues long. The CDR3 protein is CASSFEGSFYEQYF.

The V gene is TRBV28, the J gene TRBJ2-3; TCRdb indicates TRBD1, and absent DNA this call remains unverified. The V gene's germline CDR1 is MDHEN and CDR2 SYDVKM. CDR3 length: 16 residues. Here the CDR3 reads CASSTPPGQNTDTQYF.

V and J are TRBV15 and TRBJ2-1; with no DNA, the TCRdb D assignment of TRBD1 cannot be verified. The CDR3 loop spans 15 amino acids. Germline CDR1 LNHNV, CDR2 YYDKDF (reference sequence). CDR3 protein: CATSTSGSTYNEQFF.

The chain joins TRBV6-1 to TRBJ2-1. The germline gives CDR1 MNHNS, CDR2 SASEGT. This CDR3 has 14 residues. The CDR3 loop reads CASSNPYTANEQFF.

The chain combines TRBV19 with TRBJ2-1; as DNA is missing, the TRBD2 call by TCRdb cannot be tested. The germline CDR1 and CDR2 sequences are LNHDA and SQIVND (reference sequence). The CDR3 sequence is 15 residues long. This chain's CDR3 is CASRTGTSAYNEQFF.

CDR3 loop: CASSFPWGLDTGELFF. The chain employs TRBV12-3 or TRBV12-4 and TRBJ2-2; TCRdb names TRBD1, which stays unverified in the absence of DNA. CDR3 length: 16 residues.

The chain employs TRBV29-1 and TRBJ1-6. From germline, CDR1 is SQVTM and CDR2 ANQGSEA. The CDR3 has 13 amino acids. CDR3 in amino acids: CSVGGENNSPLHF. Using reference TRBV29-1 and TRBJ1-6 for the parts outside the CDR3, the full variable domain is SAVISQKPSRDICQRGTSLTIQCQVDSQVTMMFWYRQQPGQSLTLIATANQGSEATYESGFVIDKFPISRPNLTFSTLTVSNMSPEDSSIYLCSVGGENNSPLHFGNGTRLTVT.

This sequence joins TRBV20-1 and TRBJ1-5. The CDR3 contains 16 residues. The germline CDR1 and CDR2 sequences are DFQATT and SNEGSKA (reference sequence). The CDR3 loop reads CSARAGMGVFNQPQHF.

CDR3 loop: CASSEASGAFYEQYF. The rearrangement links TRBV2 to TRBJ2-7; checking the TCRdb D call of TRBD2 is not possible without DNA. The CDR3 covers 15 residues. CDR1 and CDR2 from the germline V gene are SNHLY and FYNNEI.

The genes are TRBV4-3 and TRBJ2-1; TCRdb picks TRBD2, but there is no DNA to check that call. Germline assignment: CDR1 LGHNA and CDR2 YSLEER. This CDR3 comprises 14 residues. CDR3 amino acids: CASSQELEGNEQFF.